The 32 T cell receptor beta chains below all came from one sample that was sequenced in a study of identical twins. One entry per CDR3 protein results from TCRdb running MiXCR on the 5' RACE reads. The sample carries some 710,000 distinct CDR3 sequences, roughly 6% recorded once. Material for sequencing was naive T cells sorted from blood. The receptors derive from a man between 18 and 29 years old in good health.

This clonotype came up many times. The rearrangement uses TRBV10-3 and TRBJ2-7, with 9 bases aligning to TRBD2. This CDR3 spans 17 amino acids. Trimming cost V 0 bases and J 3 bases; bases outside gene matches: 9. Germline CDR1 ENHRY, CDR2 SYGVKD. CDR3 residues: CAISESEVAGVFYEQYF. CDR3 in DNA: TGTGCCATCAGTGAGTCTGAAGTAGCGGGAGTGTTCTACGAGCAGTACTTC.

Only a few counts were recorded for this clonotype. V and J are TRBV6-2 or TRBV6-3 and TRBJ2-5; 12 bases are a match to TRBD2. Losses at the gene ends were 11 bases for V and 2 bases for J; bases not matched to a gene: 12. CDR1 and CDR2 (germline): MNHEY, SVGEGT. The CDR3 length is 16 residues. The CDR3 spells CAGAETSGRSQETQYF. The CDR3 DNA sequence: TGTGCCGGCGCGGAGACTAGCGGGAGAAGTCAAGAGACCCAGTACTTC.

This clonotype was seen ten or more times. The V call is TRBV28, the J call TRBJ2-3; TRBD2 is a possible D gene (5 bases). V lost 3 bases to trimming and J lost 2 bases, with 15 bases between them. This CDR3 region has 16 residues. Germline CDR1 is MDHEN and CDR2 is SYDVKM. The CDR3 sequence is CASSLPFGGTTDTQYF. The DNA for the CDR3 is TGTGCCAGCAGTTTGCCGTTCGGAGGAACCACAGATACGCAGTATTTT.

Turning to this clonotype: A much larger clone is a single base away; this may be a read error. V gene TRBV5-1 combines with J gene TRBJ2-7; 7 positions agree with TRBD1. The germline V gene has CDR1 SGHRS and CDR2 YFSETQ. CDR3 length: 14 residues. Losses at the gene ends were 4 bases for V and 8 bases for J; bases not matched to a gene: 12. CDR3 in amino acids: CASSPQEGGPKQYF. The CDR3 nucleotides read TGCGCCAGCAGCCCACAGGAAGGGGGCCCCAAGCAGTACTTC.

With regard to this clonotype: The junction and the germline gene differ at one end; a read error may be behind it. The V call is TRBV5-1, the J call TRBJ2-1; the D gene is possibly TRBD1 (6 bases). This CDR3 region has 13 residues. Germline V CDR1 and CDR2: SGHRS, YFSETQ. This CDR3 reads CTSSLDRYNEQFF. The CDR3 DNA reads TGCACCAGCAGCCTCGACAGGTACAATGAGCAGTTCTTC.

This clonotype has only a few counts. CDR3 in DNA: TGTGCCTGGAGTCCGGGGACACGCTACGAGCAGTACTTC. Translated: CAWSPGTRYEQYF. The gene calls are TRBV30 and TRBJ2-7; D might be TRBD1 (6 bases). The CDR3 covers 13 residues. V was clipped by 2 bases and J by 3 bases, with 11 bases between them. Germline V gene sequence: CDR1 GTSNPN, CDR2 SVGIG (reference sequence).

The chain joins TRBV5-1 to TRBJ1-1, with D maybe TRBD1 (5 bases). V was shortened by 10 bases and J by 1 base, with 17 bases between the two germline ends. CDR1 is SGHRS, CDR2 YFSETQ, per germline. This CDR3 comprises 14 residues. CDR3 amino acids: CAARQGLGNTEAFF. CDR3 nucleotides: TGCGCCGCACGGCAGGGCTTGGGGAACACTGAAGCTTTCTTT. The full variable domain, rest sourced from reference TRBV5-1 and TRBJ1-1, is KAGVTQTPRYLIKTRGQQVTLSCSPISGHRSVSWYQQTPGQGLQFLFEYFSETQRNKGNFPGRFSGRQFSNSRSEMNVSTLELGDSALYLCAARQGLGNTEAFFGQGTRLTVV.

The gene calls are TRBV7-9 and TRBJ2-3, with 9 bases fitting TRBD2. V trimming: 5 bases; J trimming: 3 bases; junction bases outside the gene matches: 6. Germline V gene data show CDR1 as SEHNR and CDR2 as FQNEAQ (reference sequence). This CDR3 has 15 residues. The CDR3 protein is CASSPAAGGTDTQYF. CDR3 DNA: TGTGCCAGCAGCCCCGCGGCGGGAGGGACAGATACGCAGTATTTT.

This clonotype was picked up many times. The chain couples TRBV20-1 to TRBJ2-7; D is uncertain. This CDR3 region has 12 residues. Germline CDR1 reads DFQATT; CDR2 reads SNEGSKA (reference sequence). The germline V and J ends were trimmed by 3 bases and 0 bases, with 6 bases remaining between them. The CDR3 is CSASESSYEQYV. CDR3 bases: TGCAGTGCTAGCGAGAGCTCCTACGAGCAGTACGTC.

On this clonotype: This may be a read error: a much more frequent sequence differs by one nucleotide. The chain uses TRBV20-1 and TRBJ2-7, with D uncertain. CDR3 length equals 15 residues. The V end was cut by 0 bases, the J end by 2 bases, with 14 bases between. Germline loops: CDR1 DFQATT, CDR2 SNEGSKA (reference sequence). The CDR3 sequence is CSARDHGSRPYEQYF. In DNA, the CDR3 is TGCAGTGCTAGAGATCACGGGTCTAGGCCCTACGAGCAGTACTTC.

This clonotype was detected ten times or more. CDR3 loop: CASSLTGSQETQYF. Here the CDR3 DNA reads TGCGCCAGCAGCTTGACCGGGAGCCAAGAGACCCAGTACTTC. The chain employs TRBV5-1 and TRBJ2-5; a possible D gene is TRBD2 (6 bases). Germline lookup yields CDR1 SGHRS and CDR2 YFSETQ. Trimming pared 1 base from V and 1 base from J, leaving 8 bases between. There are 14 residues in the CDR3.

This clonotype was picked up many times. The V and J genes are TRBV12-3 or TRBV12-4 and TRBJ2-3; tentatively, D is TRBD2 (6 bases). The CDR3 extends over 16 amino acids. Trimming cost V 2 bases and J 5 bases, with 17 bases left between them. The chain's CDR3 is CASSLRAGRRGDTQYF. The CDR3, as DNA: TGTGCCAGCAGTTTAAGGGCAGGGCGGCGGGGAGATACGCAGTATTTT.

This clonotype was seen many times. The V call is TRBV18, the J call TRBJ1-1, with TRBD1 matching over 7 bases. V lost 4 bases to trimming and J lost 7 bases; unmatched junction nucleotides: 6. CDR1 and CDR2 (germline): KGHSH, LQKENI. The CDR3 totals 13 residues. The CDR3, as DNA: TGTGCCAGCTCACTAAAACAGGGGAATGAAGCTTTCTTT. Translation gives CASSLKQGNEAFF.

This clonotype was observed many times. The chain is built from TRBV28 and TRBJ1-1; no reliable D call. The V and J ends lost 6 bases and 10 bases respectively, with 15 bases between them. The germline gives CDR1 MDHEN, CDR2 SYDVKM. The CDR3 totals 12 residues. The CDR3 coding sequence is TGTGCCAGCAGCCCGGCCTGGGTCGGAGCTTTCTTT. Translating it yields CASSPAWVGAFF. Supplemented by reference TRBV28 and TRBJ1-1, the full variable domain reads DVKVTQSSRYLVKRTGEKVFLECVQDMDHENMFWYRQDPGLGLRLIYFSYDVKMKEKGDIPEGYSVSREKKERFSLILESASTNQTSMYLCASSPAWVGAFFGQGTRLTVV.

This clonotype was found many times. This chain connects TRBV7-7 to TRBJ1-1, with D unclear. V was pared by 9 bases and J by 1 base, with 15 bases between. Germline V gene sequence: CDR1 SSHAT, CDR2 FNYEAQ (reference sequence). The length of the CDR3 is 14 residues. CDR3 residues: CARQRTEPNTEAFF. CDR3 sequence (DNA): TGTGCCAGGCAAAGGACGGAACCGAACACTGAAGCTTTCTTT.

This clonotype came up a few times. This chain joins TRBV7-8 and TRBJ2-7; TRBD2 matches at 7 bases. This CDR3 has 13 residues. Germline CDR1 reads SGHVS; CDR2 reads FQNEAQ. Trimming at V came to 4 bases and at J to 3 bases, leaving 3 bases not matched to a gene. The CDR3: CASSWGTNYEQYV. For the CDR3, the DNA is TGTGCCAGCAGCTGGGGGACTAACTACGAGCAGTACGTC.

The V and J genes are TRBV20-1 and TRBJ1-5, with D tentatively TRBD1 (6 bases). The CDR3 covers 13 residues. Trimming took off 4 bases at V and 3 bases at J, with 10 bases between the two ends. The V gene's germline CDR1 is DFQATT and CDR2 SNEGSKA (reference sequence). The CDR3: CSAISGVNQPQHF. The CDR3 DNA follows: TGCAGTGCTATCTCAGGGGTCAATCAGCCCCAGCATTTT.

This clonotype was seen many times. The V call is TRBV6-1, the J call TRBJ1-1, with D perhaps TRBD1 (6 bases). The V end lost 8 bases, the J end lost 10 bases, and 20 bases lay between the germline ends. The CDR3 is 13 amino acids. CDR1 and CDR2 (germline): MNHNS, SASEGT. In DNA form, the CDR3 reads TGTGCCAGCCTACCAGGGGTCGGTTTGGGAGCTTTCTTT. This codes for CASLPGVGLGAFF.

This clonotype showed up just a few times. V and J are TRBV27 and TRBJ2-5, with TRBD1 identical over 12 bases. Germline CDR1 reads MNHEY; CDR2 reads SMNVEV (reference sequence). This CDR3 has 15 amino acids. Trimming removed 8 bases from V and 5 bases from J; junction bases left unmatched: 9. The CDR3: CASGRDRGLGETQYF. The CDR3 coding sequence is TGTGCCAGCGGCCGGGACAGGGGGCTCGGTGAGACCCAGTACTTC.

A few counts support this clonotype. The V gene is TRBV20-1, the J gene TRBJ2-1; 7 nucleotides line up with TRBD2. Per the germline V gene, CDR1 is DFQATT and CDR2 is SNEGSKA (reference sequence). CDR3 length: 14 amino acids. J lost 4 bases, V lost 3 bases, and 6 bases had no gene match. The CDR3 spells CSARGGEGYNEQFF. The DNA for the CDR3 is TGCAGTGCTAGGGGCGGGGAGGGATACAATGAGCAGTTCTTC.

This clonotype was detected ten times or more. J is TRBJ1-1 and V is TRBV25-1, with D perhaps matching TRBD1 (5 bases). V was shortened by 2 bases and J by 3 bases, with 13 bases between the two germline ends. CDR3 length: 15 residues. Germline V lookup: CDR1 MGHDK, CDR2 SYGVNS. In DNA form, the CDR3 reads TGTGCCAGCAGTGAAGGATCAGGGAGGTACACTGAAGCTTTCTTT. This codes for CASSEGSGRYTEAFF.

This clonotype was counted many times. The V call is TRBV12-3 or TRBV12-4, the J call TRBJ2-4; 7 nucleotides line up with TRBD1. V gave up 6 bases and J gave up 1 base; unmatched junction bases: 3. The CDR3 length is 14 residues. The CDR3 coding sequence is TGTGCCAGCAGGGCGACAGGGGCCAAAAACATTCAGTACTTC. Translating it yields CASRATGAKNIQYF.

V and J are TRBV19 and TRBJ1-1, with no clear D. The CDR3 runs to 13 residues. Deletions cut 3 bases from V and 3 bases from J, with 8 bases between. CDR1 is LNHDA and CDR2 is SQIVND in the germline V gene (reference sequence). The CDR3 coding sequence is TGTGCCAGTAGTATCGGGATCCACACTGAAGCTTTCTTT. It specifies CASSIGIHTEAFF.

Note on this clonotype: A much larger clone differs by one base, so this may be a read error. The CDR3 is CACSSGTSGRGYEQFF. The CDR3 nucleotides are TGTGCCTGCAGCTCGGGGACTAGCGGGAGGGGATATGAGCAGTTCTTC. The V and J genes are TRBV7-9 and TRBJ2-1, with 16 bases that match TRBD2. The CDR3 loop spans 16 amino acids. Germline V lookup: CDR1 SEHNR, CDR2 FQNEAQ (reference sequence).

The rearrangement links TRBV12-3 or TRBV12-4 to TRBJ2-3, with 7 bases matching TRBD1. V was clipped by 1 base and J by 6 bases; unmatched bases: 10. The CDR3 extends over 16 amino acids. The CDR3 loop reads CASSLDRDSVMDTQYF. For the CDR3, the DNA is TGTGCCAGCAGTTTAGACCGGGACAGTGTGATGGATACGCAGTATTTT.

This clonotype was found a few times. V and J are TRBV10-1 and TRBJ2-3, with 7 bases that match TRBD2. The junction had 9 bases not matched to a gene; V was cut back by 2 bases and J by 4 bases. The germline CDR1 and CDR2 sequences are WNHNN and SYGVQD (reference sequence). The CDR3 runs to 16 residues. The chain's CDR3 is CASSESKRGISDTQYF. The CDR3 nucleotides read TGCGCCAGCAGTGAGAGTAAGCGGGGAATTTCAGATACGCAGTATTTT.

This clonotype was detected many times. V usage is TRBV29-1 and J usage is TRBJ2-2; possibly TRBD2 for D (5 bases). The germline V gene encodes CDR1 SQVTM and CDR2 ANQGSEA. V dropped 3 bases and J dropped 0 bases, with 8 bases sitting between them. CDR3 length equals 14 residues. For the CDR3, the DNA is TGCAGCGTTGAGAAGGAGGCGAACACCGGGGAGCTGTTTTTT. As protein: CSVEKEANTGELFF.

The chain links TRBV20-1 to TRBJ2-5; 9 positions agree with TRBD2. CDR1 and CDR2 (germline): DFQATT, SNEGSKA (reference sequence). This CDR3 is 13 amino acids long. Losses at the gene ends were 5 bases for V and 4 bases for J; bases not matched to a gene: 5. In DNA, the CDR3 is TGCAGTGCTTCTAGCGGGGCTGGAGAGACCCAGTACTTC. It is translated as CSASSGAGETQYF.

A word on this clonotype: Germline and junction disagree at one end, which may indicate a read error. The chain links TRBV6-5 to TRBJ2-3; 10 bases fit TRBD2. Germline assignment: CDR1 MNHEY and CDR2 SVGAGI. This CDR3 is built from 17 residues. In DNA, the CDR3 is TGTGCCAGCAGTTACGTTCTAGCGGGAGATGGGGCAGATATGCAGTATTTT. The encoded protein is CASSYVLAGDGADMQYF.

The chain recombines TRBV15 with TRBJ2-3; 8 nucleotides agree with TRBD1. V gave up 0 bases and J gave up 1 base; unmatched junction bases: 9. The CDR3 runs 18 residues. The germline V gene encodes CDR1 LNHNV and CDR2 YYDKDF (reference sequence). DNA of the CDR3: TGTGCCACCAGCAGAGAACCACGACAGGGGCGCCGCACAGATACGCAGTATTTT. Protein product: CATSREPRQGRRTDTQYF.

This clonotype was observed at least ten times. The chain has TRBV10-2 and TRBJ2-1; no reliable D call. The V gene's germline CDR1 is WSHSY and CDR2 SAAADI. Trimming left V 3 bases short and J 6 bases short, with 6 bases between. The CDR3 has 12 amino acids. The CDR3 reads CASSETANEQFF. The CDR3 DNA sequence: TGCGCCAGCAGTGAAACTGCCAATGAGCAGTTCTTC.

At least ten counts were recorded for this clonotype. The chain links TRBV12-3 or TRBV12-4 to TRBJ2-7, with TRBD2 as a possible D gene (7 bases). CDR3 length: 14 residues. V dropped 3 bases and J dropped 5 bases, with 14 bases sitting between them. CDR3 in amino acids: CASSLAGAPNEQYV. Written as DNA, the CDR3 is TGTGCCAGCAGTTTGGCGGGGGCCCCCAACGAGCAGTACGTC.